This T cell receptor (beta chain) was documented in a study of control samples from healthy donors and cancer patients. The CDR3 is made up of 14 amino acids. From germline, CDR1 is LNHDA and CDR2 SQIVND (reference sequence). V lost 5 bases and J lost 4, with 14 bases in between. Clones were read by immunoSEQ multiplex PCR, and TCRdb kept only the in-frame ones, dropping some. The table includes more than 100,000 clones, approximately 89% detected once. The TCR was taken from a man over 45 with head and neck cancer. The rearrangement links TRBV19 to TRBJ1-1; the D gene is possibly TRBD1 (6 bases). Sample: PBMCs. In DNA, the CDR3 is TGTGCCAGTAGTGTCACAGGGTCAGGCACTGAAGCTTTCTTT. Residues: CASSVTGSGTEAFF. Full variable domain (outside the CDR3, taken from reference TRBV19 and TRBJ1-1): DGGITQSPKYLFRKEGQNVTLSCEQNLNHDAMYWYRQDPGQGLRLIYYSQIVNDFQKGDIAEGYSVSREKKESFPLTVTSAQKNPTAFYLCASSVTGSGTEAFFGQGTRLTVV.